The 13 T cell receptor beta chains below were found in one sample sequenced in a study of identifying expanded T cells in peripheral blood. Measured with immunoSEQ multiplex PCR; TCRdb has only the in-frame clones, and not every one. The sample holds around 85,000 clones; approximately 90% are singletons and the top ten take roughly 19%. The sequenced sample consisted of blood. The receptors were sampled from a person aged 18 to 75 in good health.

Only a few counts were recorded for this clone. V usage is TRBV5-4 and J usage is TRBJ2-7; 7 bases are shared with TRBD2. This CDR3 has 14 residues. Germline V gives CDR1 SGHNT, CDR2 YYREEE (reference sequence). V gave up 1 base and J gave up 2 bases; unmatched junction bases: 3. Written as DNA, the CDR3 is TGTGCCAGCAGCTTGTTAGGGACTACCTACGAGCAGTACTTC. Translation: CASSLLGTTYEQYF.

This clone has more than one count but fewer than ten. The chain recombines TRBV7-8 with TRBJ1-1; D might be TRBD1 (5 bases). V was pared by 5 bases and J by 9 bases, with 19 bases between. CDR3 size: 14 residues. Germline CDR1 is SGHVS and CDR2 is FQNEAQ. CDR3 in DNA: TGTGCCAGCAGCGCGGGCGCAGGGCTAACCAAAGCTTTCTTT. Encoded protein: CASSAGAGLTKAFF.

This clone ranks as medium-sized. CDR3 sequence reads: CASRWGTDTEAFF. CDR3 DNA sequence: TGTGCCAGCAGATGGGGAACGGACACTGAAGCTTTCTTT. The chain couples TRBV6-5 to TRBJ1-1, with D hard to call. The CDR3 totals 13 residues. Looked up from germline, CDR1 is MNHEY and CDR2 is SVGAGI. With 6 bases removed from V and 3 bases from J, the gap between germline ends came to 11 bases.

The chain couples TRBV14 to TRBJ1-1; tentatively, D is TRBD1 (5 bases). V lost 3 bases, J lost 6 bases, and 11 bases lay in between. Germline CDR1 reads SGHDN; CDR2 reads FVKESK. CDR3 size: 13 residues. CDR3 bases: TGTGCCAGCAGCCAGGTCGGGGGGGCTGAAGCTTTCTTT. Translated: CASSQVGGAEAFF.

This sequence joins TRBV28 and TRBJ1-2; D ambiguous. The CDR3 has 10 residues. CDR1 and CDR2 (germline): MDHEN, SYDVKM. V lost 8 bases and J 3 bases, leaving 4 bases between the germline ends. In nucleotides, the CDR3 is TGTGCCAGCGGACACTATGGCTACACCTTC. Its translation is CASGHYGYTF.

The chain employs TRBV7-9 and TRBJ2-2, with 9 bases aligning to TRBD2. Trimming removed 11 bases from V and 5 bases from J; junction bases left unmatched: 24. The germline V gene encodes CDR1 SEHNR and CDR2 FQNEAQ (reference sequence). The length of the CDR3 is 19 residues. DNA of the CDR3: TGTGCCCCGCAGCCCCTAGCGGGGTGGACGGCAGGAGGGACCGGGGAGCTGTTTTTT. Translation: CAPQPLAGWTAGGTGELFF.

CDR3 sequence reads: CASSSGGAVVEQYF. CDR3 coding DNA: TGCGCCAGCAGCTCTGGCGGGGCAGTGGTCGAGCAGTACTTC. The gene calls are TRBV5-1 and TRBJ2-7; a possible D gene is TRBD2 (6 bases). Germline CDR1 is SGHRS and CDR2 is YFSETQ. There are 14 residues in the CDR3. Trimming removed 3 bases from V and 6 bases from J, with 16 bases in between.

This chain links TRBV5-1 with TRBJ1-2; a weak D match, TRBD1 (5 bases). The germline CDR1 and CDR2 sequences are SGHRS and YFSETQ. The ends were cut back, 0 bases at V and 4 bases at J, with 7 bases in the middle. This CDR3 contains 13 residues. The CDR3 loop is CASSLDRSYGYTF. In DNA, the CDR3 is TGCGCCAGCAGCTTGGACAGGTCCTATGGCTACACCTTC. Drawing the rest from reference TRBV5-1 and TRBJ1-2, the complete variable domain is KAGVTQTPRYLIKTRGQQVTLSCSPISGHRSVSWYQQTPGQGLQFLFEYFSETQRNKGNFPGRFSGRQFSNSRSEMNVSTLELGDSALYLCASSLDRSYGYTFGSGTRLTVV.

This sequence joins TRBV19 and TRBJ1-2; D not certain. In germline, CDR1 is LNHDA, CDR2 SQIVND (reference sequence). This CDR3 region has 14 residues. V was clipped by 7 bases and J by 4 bases, with 16 bases between them. CDR3 bases: TGTGCCAGTATCACCCATGGGGAAGGCTATGGCTACACCTTC. It is translated as CASITHGEGYGYTF.

V usage is TRBV10-3 and J usage is TRBJ1-2; D unclear. The CDR3 is made up of 12 amino acids. The germline V and J ends were trimmed by 4 bases and 6 bases, with 9 bases remaining between them. In germline, CDR1 is ENHRY, CDR2 SYGVKD. The DNA for the CDR3 is TGTGCCATCAGTGTAGGCGGGAATGGCTACACCTTC. It codes for CAISVGGNGYTF.

The chain employs TRBV2 and TRBJ2-3; 10 bases line up with TRBD1. V lost 7 bases and J lost 7; bases outside the gene matches: 11. CDR3 length: 15 amino acids. Germline V CDR1 and CDR2: SNHLY, FYNNEI. The CDR3 region has the DNA TGTGCCAGCAATCGTGACAGGGGGCTCCCCTATACGCAGTATTTT. Translated, it gives CASNRDRGLPYTQYF. The full variable domain, its missing parts supplied by reference TRBV2 and TRBJ2-3, is EPEVTQTPSHQVTQMGQEVILRCVPISNHLYFYWYRQILGQKVEFLVSFYNNEISEKSEIFDDQFSVERPDGSNFTLKIRSTKLEDSAMYFCASNRDRGLPYTQYFGPGTRLTVL.

The chain recombines TRBV4-3 with TRBJ1-4, with unresolved D. V was trimmed by 0 bases and J by 2 bases, leaving 10 bases between them. CDR1 and CDR2 from the germline V gene are LGHNA and YSLEER. The CDR3 is made up of 16 amino acids. The CDR3 here is CASSQDDAGTNEKLFF. DNA of the CDR3: TGCGCCAGCAGCCAAGATGACGCGGGTACTAATGAAAAACTGTTTTTT.

This clone was seen a few times. The chain recombines TRBV4-2 with TRBJ2-2; D is perhaps TRBD1 (6 bases). Per germline, CDR1 LGHNA and CDR2 YNFKEQ. V was clipped by 3 bases and J by 0 bases, with 11 bases between them. CDR3 length: 16 residues. CDR3 in amino acids: CASSHPDRTNTGELFF. DNA of the CDR3: TGTGCCAGCAGCCATCCGGACAGAACGAACACCGGGGAGCTGTTTTTT.